One and the same sample provided the 23 T cell receptor beta chains below, sequenced in a study of blood T cells in healthy people across ages. The authors ran a second PCR of about 6 to 11 cycles using a sample-barcoded 5' primer and a J-beta primer mix. TCRdb called the 5' RACE reads again in MiXCR, with one record for every CDR3 protein. The sample includes around 990,000 distinct CDR3 sequences, 35% to 45% seen only once; the top ten take around 14%. Sequenced input: blood. The source is a young man in good health.

The genes are TRBV14 and TRBJ2-3, with D possibly matching TRBD2 (6 bases). Deletions cut 1 base from V and 11 bases from J, with 16 bases between. Germline V lookup: CDR1 SGHDN, CDR2 FVKESK. The CDR3 has 14 residues. This chain's CDR3 is CASSQVVDPGGQYF. Written as DNA, the CDR3 is TGTGCCAGCAGCCAAGTAGTTGACCCCGGGGGGCAGTATTTT.

This clonotype has just a few counts. The gene calls are TRBV7-2 and TRBJ2-3, with 7 bases aligning to TRBD1. The CDR3 extends over 14 amino acids. J was trimmed by 2 bases and V by 7 bases; bases with no gene match: 6. Germline V lookup: CDR1 SGHTA, CDR2 FQGNSA. Here the CDR3 reads CASTPGTVTDTQYF. The DNA of the CDR3 is TGTGCCAGCACCCCTGGGACAGTCACAGATACGCAGTATTTT.

This clonotype was detected once. The V gene is TRBV6-5, the J gene TRBJ1-2; TRBD1 is a possible D gene (5 bases). Germline V lookup: CDR1 MNHEY, CDR2 SVGAGI. V lost 7 bases to trimming and J lost 6 bases, with 9 bases between them. The CDR3 contains 11 residues. CDR3 loop: CASTTGDGYTF. DNA of the CDR3: TGTGCCAGCACCACGGGGGATGGCTACACCTTC.

The chain uses TRBV12-3 or TRBV12-4 and TRBJ2-1; TRBD2 is a possible D gene (5 bases). V was cut by 6 bases and J by 10 bases, with 10 bases left in between. The CDR3 is 11 residues long. Here the CDR3 DNA reads TGTGCCAGCAGCGCCGGACTGGAGCAGTTCTTC. Translating it yields CASSAGLEQFF.

The V gene is TRBV6-5, the J gene TRBJ1-2; D is ambiguous. Germline assignment: CDR1 MNHEY and CDR2 SVGAGI. The length of the CDR3 is 14 residues. Trimming stripped 2 bases from V and 2 bases from J, with 9 bases between. The CDR3 nucleotides are TGTGCCAGCAGTTACCGACGGATGAACTATGGCTACACCTTC. This sequence encodes CASSYRRMNYGYTF.

The chain uses TRBV30 and TRBJ1-6; D perhaps matches TRBD1 (5 bases). The CDR3 extends over 16 amino acids. CDR1 is GTSNPN, CDR2 SVGIG, per germline (reference sequence). Trimming cost V 4 bases and J 5 bases, with 18 bases left between them. The CDR3 here is CAWTGDLPLNNSPLHF. CDR3 coding DNA: TGTGCCTGGACCGGGGACCTCCCCCTAAATAATTCACCCCTCCACTTT.

The chain employs TRBV7-2 and TRBJ1-3; D is perhaps TRBD1 (5 bases). The CDR3 spans 15 residues. The V end lost 5 bases, the J end lost 4 bases, and 15 bases lay between the germline ends. Germline values: CDR1 SGHTA, CDR2 FQGNSA. The CDR3 loop is CASSAGPTRGNTIYF. CDR3 coding DNA: TGTGCCAGCAGCGCGGGACCTACCCGCGGAAACACCATATATTTT.

The gene calls are TRBV10-3 and TRBJ1-2; possible D gene TRBD1, 5 bases. Germline loops: CDR1 ENHRY, CDR2 SYGVKD. This CDR3 contains 14 residues. V lost 5 bases and J 8 bases, leaving 18 bases between the germline ends. The CDR3 spells CAISTLTASWGYTF. In nucleotides, the CDR3 is TGTGCCATCAGTACCCTGACAGCTTCTTGGGGCTACACCTTC.

The chain employs TRBV20-1 and TRBJ2-7; 7 nucleotides match TRBD1. The J segment lost 1 base and the V segment lost 5 bases, leaving 5 bases of the junction unmatched. CDR1 is DFQATT, CDR2 SNEGSKA, per germline (reference sequence). The CDR3 is made up of 13 amino acids. The CDR3 region has the DNA TGCAGTGCTCCAGACAGGGATTCCTACGAGCAGTACTTC. This encodes CSAPDRDSYEQYF.

This clonotype was seen more than once but under ten times. The chain is built from TRBV7-9 and TRBJ1-1; 7 bases are a match to TRBD1. Germline trimming cut 4 bases from V and 1 base from J; bases unmatched to any gene: 12. Germline assignment: CDR1 SEHNR and CDR2 FQNEAQ (reference sequence). CDR3 length equals 17 residues. CDR3 loop: CASSSDRTGGWNTEAFF. CDR3 nucleotide sequence: TGTGCCAGCAGCTCCGATAGGACAGGAGGCTGGAACACTGAAGCTTTCTTT.

V is TRBV2 and J is TRBJ1-5; D possibly corresponds to TRBD1 (6 bases). The CDR3 loop spans 17 amino acids. V dropped 3 bases and J dropped 4 bases, with 19 bases sitting between them. Germline-derived CDR1 and CDR2 are SNHLY and FYNNEI. DNA of the CDR3: TGTGCCAGCAGTGACGGTGGGACGGGGGGGCAAAATCAGCCCCAGCATTTT. The encoded protein is CASSDGGTGGQNQPQHF.

This clonotype was counted only a few times. The V and J genes are TRBV4-3 and TRBJ1-1; TRBD1 matches at 9 bases. This CDR3 region has 13 residues. Germline assignment: CDR1 LGHNA and CDR2 YSLEER. The trim removed 2 bases at V and 11 bases at J, leaving 6 bases unmatched. CDR3 DNA: TGCGCCAGCAGCCAAAACCGGGACAGGGCGGCTTTCTTT. It encodes CASSQNRDRAAFF.

This clonotype was seen once. In nucleotides, the CDR3 is TGCGCCAGCAGCCAAGGCCAACTAAAGACCCAGTTCTTC. Its translation: CASSQGQLKTQFF. This chain connects TRBV4-1 to TRBJ2-1, with D hard to call. Between the trimmed V and J ends, which lost 1 base and 13 bases, there was a span of 14 bases. CDR3 length: 13 amino acids. Germline CDR1 reads MGHRA; CDR2 reads YSYEKL.

The chain combines TRBV12-3 or TRBV12-4 with TRBJ2-1; D is possibly TRBD2 (7 bases). The CDR3 totals 17 residues. Between the trimmed V and J ends, which lost 5 bases and 2 bases, there was a span of 19 bases. The CDR3 DNA reads as TGTGCCAGCAGTCCACCAGTTGCGGGGGCTACCTACAATGAGCAGTTCTTC. This codes for CASSPPVAGATYNEQFF.

This clonotype has only a few counts. This sequence joins TRBV7-2 and TRBJ1-2; 8 positions agree with TRBD1. This CDR3 spans 13 amino acids. CDR1 is SGHTA, CDR2 FQGNSA, per germline. The ends lost 5 bases at V and 8 bases at J; junction bases unmatched: 7. The CDR3 DNA sequence: TGTGCCAGCAGCCAATTGGGACAGGACGGCTACACCTTC. This translates into CASSQLGQDGYTF.

This clonotype occurred a few times. V usage is TRBV5-8 and J usage is TRBJ2-3; 11 bases map to TRBD2. The CDR3 is 13 amino acids. Germline V lookup: CDR1 SGHTS, CDR2 YDEGEE. V shed 0 bases and J 10 bases; nucleotides not matched to a gene: 1. The CDR3 is CASSLGSGGAQYF. The CDR3 DNA sequence: TGTGCCAGCAGCTTGGGTAGCGGGGGGGCGCAGTATTTT.

This clonotype was seen more than once but under ten times. J is TRBJ2-3 and V is TRBV6-2 or TRBV6-3; D gene uncertain. The CDR3 is 13 residues long. V was trimmed by 2 bases and J by 3 bases, leaving 6 bases between them. Germline CDR1 and CDR2: MNHEY and SVGEGT. The CDR3 protein is CASSYRPTDTQYF. Here the CDR3 DNA reads TGTGCCAGCAGTTACAGACCTACAGATACGCAGTATTTT.

There are a few counts of this clonotype. The chain employs TRBV6-2 or TRBV6-3 and TRBJ1-6, with 7 bases aligning to TRBD1. The V gene end was trimmed by 5 bases and the J gene end by 7 bases; junction bases not matched to a gene: 11. Germline V gene lookup returns CDR1 MNHEY and CDR2 SVGEGT. The length of the CDR3 is 16 residues. CDR3 bases: TGTGCCAGCAGTCTTACCCCCGGGACAGTCAATTCACCCCTCCACTTT. Translated, it gives CASSLTPGTVNSPLHF.

This clonotype has only a few counts. V gene TRBV20-1 combines with J gene TRBJ1-1, with a tentative D call TRBD1 (5 bases). The CDR3 consists of 14 residues. Germline assignment: CDR1 DFQATT and CDR2 SNEGSKA (reference sequence). V gave up 6 bases and J gave up 5 bases, with 19 bases separating them. The CDR3 DNA follows: TGCAGTGCCCAAAGGGGTGGGGTTGGGACTGAAGCTTTCTTT. Translation: CSAQRGGVGTEAFF.

Points on this clonotype: The junction and the germline gene differ at one end; a read error may be behind it. The chain has TRBV7-2 and TRBJ1-2, with no clear D. The germline gives CDR1 SGHTA, CDR2 FQGNSA. The CDR3 has 12 amino acids. The CDR3 loop reads CASGLLWNGYTF. The CDR3 coding sequence is TGTGCCAGCGGCTTATTGTGGAATGGCTACACCTTC. The variable domain in full, completed from reference TRBV7-2 and TRBJ1-2, reads GAGVSQSPSNKVTEKGKDVELRCDPISGHTALYWYRQSLGQGLEFLIYFQGNSAPDKSGLPSDRFSAERTGGSVSTLTIQRTQQEDSAVYLCASGLLWNGYTFGSGTRLTVV.

The V call is TRBV6-5, the J call TRBJ2-2; D is unresolved. Germline loops: CDR1 MNHEY, CDR2 SVGAGI. V lost 2 bases to trimming and J lost 4 bases, with 5 bases between them. The length of the CDR3 is 13 residues. This chain's CDR3 is CASSYRPTGELFF. CDR3 nucleotides: TGTGCCAGCAGTTACAGGCCCACCGGGGAGCTGTTTTTT.

The rearrangement joins TRBV28 to TRBJ2-4, with 8 bases aligning to TRBD1. CDR1 and CDR2 from the germline V gene are MDHEN and SYDVKM. V shed 6 bases and J 4 bases; nucleotides not matched to a gene: 8. The CDR3 contains 15 residues. This CDR3 is CASSQGASRKNIQYF. The CDR3 DNA reads as TGTGCCAGCAGCCAGGGGGCCTCCAGGAAAAACATTCAGTACTTC. The variable domain in full, completed from reference TRBV28 and TRBJ2-4, reads DVKVTQSSRYLVKRTGEKVFLECVQDMDHENMFWYRQDPGLGLRLIYFSYDVKMKEKGDIPEGYSVSREKKERFSLILESASTNQTSMYLCASSQGASRKNIQYFGAGTRLSVL.

CDR3 residues: CASSQDAGITDTQYF. The DNA for the CDR3 is TGTGCCAGCAGCCAAGATGCGGGGATCACAGATACGCAGTATTTT. This chain connects TRBV14 to TRBJ2-3, with D perhaps TRBD2 (6 bases). This CDR3 has 15 amino acids. Trimming removed 0 bases at V and 2 bases at J, with 9 bases between. Germline V CDR1 and CDR2: SGHDN, FVKESK.